Below are 24 T cell receptor beta chains sequenced from a single sample in a study of CD8+ T cells in alopecia areata. It was cDNA, reverse transcribed from extracted RNA, that served as the sequencing template. The assay was immunoSEQ multiplex PCR, and TCRdb's table has in-frame clones only and misses some. The sample holds 90,000 to 150,000 clones, about 50% seen once. Specified treatment: oral pan-JAK inhibitor, 5-10 mg twice daily. The input for sequencing was CD4+ T cells sorted from blood, taken at week 4, from a patient treated with tofacitinib. The origin of the receptors is a human donor with alopecia areata.

This clone was recorded once. The chain carries TRBV30 and TRBJ2-1; 7 bases are shared with TRBD2. The ends lost 3 bases at V and 9 bases at J; junction bases unmatched: 8. Germline lookup yields CDR1 GTSNPN and CDR2 SVGIG (reference sequence). The CDR3 runs 13 residues. CDR3 bases: TGTGCCTGGAGCCGGGGAGGGTCCAGTGAGCAGTTCTTC. Translation gives CAWSRGGSSEQFF.

To note about this clone: The same CDR3 can be traced to other DNA sequences in this sample. This chain links TRBV18 with TRBJ1-5, with 9 bases identical to TRBD1. The CDR3 sequence is 15 residues long. Germline CDR1 and CDR2: KGHSH and LQKENI. The J segment lost 3 bases and the V segment lost 3 bases, leaving 3 bases of the junction unmatched. The CDR3 region has the DNA TGTGCCAGCTCACCGAACAGGGGGCACAATCAGCCCCAGCATTTT. Translation gives CASSPNRGHNQPQHF.

The chain couples TRBV6-6 to TRBJ2-7; unclear D gene. There are 12 residues in the CDR3. With 7 bases removed from V and 4 bases from J, the gap between germline ends came to 11 bases. Per germline, CDR1 MNHNY and CDR2 SVGAGI (reference sequence). The DNA of the CDR3 is TGTGCCAGCACCGCCGTTCAATACGAGCAGTACTTC. This codes for CASTAVQYEQYF.

V usage is TRBV27 and J usage is TRBJ1-3; D is undetermined. The V gene's germline CDR1 is MNHEY and CDR2 SMNVEV (reference sequence). V was shortened by 6 bases and J by 0 bases, with 12 bases between the two germline ends. The CDR3 covers 15 residues. Here the CDR3 DNA reads TGTGCCAGCAGCCCCGGACGCTACTCTGGAAACACCATATATTTT. It codes for CASSPGRYSGNTIYF.

The rearrangement joins TRBV2 to TRBJ2-7; D is undetermined. The CDR3 is 11 residues long. In germline, CDR1 is SNHLY, CDR2 FYNNEI. Deletions cut 7 bases from V and 4 bases from J, with 8 bases between. The CDR3 region has the DNA TGTGCCAGCAAAAGTGAATACGAGCAGTACTTC. Its protein product is CASKSEYEQYF.

This chain links TRBV9 with TRBJ1-2; D not certain. CDR3 length: 15 residues. The germline V gene encodes CDR1 SGDLS and CDR2 YYNGEE. Trimming pared 1 base from V and 4 bases from J, leaving 14 bases between. CDR3 nucleotides: TGTGCCAGCAGCGTAAGCCCGGGCTCCATCTATGGCTACACCTTC. Encoded protein: CASSVSPGSIYGYTF.

The CDR3 region is CASSLVAGKEAFF. The CDR3 DNA reads as TGTGCCAGCAGCTTAGTTGCTGGGAAAGAAGCTTTCTTT. V is TRBV13 and J is TRBJ1-1; D remains unclear. Germline CDR1 PRHDT, CDR2 FYEKMQ (reference sequence). The length of the CDR3 is 13 residues. The V and J ends lost 1 base and 8 bases respectively, with 11 bases between them.

In regard to this clone: A read error may account for a junction end that differs from germline. The chain couples TRBV29-1 to TRBJ2-4, with D possibly being TRBD2 (6 bases). From germline, CDR1 is SQVTM and CDR2 ANQGSEA. CDR3 length: 14 amino acids. The CDR3 loop reads CSVVGRVAKNIRYF. The CDR3 DNA sequence: TGCAGCGTTGTCGGGAGAGTTGCCAAAAACATTCGGTACTTC. Variable domain in full (rest from reference TRBV29-1 and TRBJ2-4): SAVISQKPSRDICQRGTSLTIQCQVDSQVTMMFWYRQQPGQSLTLIATANQGSEATYESGFVIDKFPISRPNLTFSTLTVSNMSPEDSSIYLCSVVGRVAKNIRYFGAGTRLSVL.

The chain links TRBV25-1 to TRBJ1-2; D may be TRBD1 (5 bases). The germline CDR1 and CDR2 sequences are MGHDK and SYGVNS. This CDR3 is 14 amino acids long. V was trimmed by 4 bases and J by 4 bases, leaving 13 bases between them. The CDR3 region has the DNA TGTGCCAGCAGTGGGACCAGGGCTCCCTATGGCTACACCTTC. This codes for CASSGTRAPYGYTF.

The CDR3 DNA sequence: TGTGCCTGGACTACAGGGTTAGGGGCCAACGTCCTGACTTTC. It is translated as CAWTTGLGANVLTF. The V call is TRBV30, the J call TRBJ2-6; the D gene is possibly TRBD1 (6 bases). Germline CDR1 reads GTSNPN; CDR2 reads SVGIG (reference sequence). The CDR3 runs 14 residues. Trimming cost V 4 bases and J 4 bases, with 11 bases left between them.

CDR3 loop: CASSPGTSGIQETQYF. The DNA for the CDR3 is TGCGCCAGCAGCCCCGGGACTAGCGGGATCCAAGAGACCCAGTACTTC. This sequence joins TRBV5-1 and TRBJ2-5; 13 nucleotides match TRBD2. The CDR3 has 16 residues. Germline CDR1 is SGHRS and CDR2 is YFSETQ. V was clipped by 4 bases and J by 1 base; unmatched bases: 4.

This clone was counted a single time. This chain links TRBV30 with TRBJ2-3, with a tentative D call TRBD1 (6 bases). There are 14 residues in the CDR3. Trimming removed 3 bases from V and 5 bases from J, with 15 bases in between. Looked up from germline, CDR1 is GTSNPN and CDR2 is SVGIG (reference sequence). The CDR3 coding sequence is TGTGCCTGGAGAAAAGGGTACAGGGAAGATACGCAGTATTTT. Its translation: CAWRKGYREDTQYF. Drawing the rest from reference TRBV30 and TRBJ2-3, the complete variable domain is SQTIHQWPATLVQPVGSPLSLECTVEGTSNPNLYWYRQAAGRGLQLLFYSVGIGQISSEVPQNLSASRPQDRQFILSSKKLLLSDSGFYLCAWRKGYREDTQYFGPGTRLTVL.

The chain carries TRBV30 and TRBJ1-5; D is unresolved. V gave up 0 bases and J gave up 4 bases, with 10 bases separating them. The germline gives CDR1 GTSNPN, CDR2 SVGIG (reference sequence). This CDR3 is built from 14 residues. The CDR3 region has the DNA TGTGCCTGGAGTGTAGCCCGGACGAATCAGCCCCAGCATTTT. Translated, it gives CAWSVARTNQPQHF.

This chain connects TRBV6-5 to TRBJ2-1; D not certain. Looked up from germline, CDR1 is MNHEY and CDR2 is SVGAGI. V lost 2 bases, J lost 3 bases, and 8 bases lay in between. CDR3 length: 14 amino acids. The DNA for the CDR3 is TGTGCCAGCAGTTACAACCTCATCTACAATGAGCAGTTCTTC. It encodes CASSYNLIYNEQFF.

The V gene is TRBV10-2, the J gene TRBJ1-2, with a tentative D call TRBD1 (5 bases). The CDR3 has 12 amino acids. Between the trimmed V and J ends, which lost 6 bases and 1 base, there was a span of 6 bases. CDR1 is WSHSY and CDR2 is SAAADI in the germline V gene. The CDR3 loop reads CASRDINYGYTF. In nucleotides, the CDR3 is TGCGCCAGCAGGGACATTAACTATGGCTACACCTTC.

This clone has more than one count but fewer than ten. The rearrangement uses TRBV25-1 and TRBJ1-2; a weak D match, TRBD1 (5 bases). V lost 3 bases, J lost 4 bases, and 9 bases lay in between. The germline V gene has CDR1 MGHDK and CDR2 SYGVNS. The CDR3 totals 13 residues. CDR3: CASSDSGGYGYTF. The CDR3 DNA sequence: TGTGCCAGCAGTGACTCGGGGGGCTATGGCTACACCTTC.

The chain combines TRBV29-1 with TRBJ1-2; 7 bases match TRBD1. V lost 0 bases, J lost 4 bases, and 17 bases stayed unmatched. Germline assignment: CDR1 SQVTM and CDR2 ANQGSEA. This CDR3 contains 18 residues. CDR3 DNA sequence: TGCAGCGTTGAAGATCGTTTAGGTCAGGGGGTAGCGGTCTATGGCTACACCTTC. This encodes CSVEDRLGQGVAVYGYTF.

This clone was seen more than once but under ten times. This chain connects TRBV18 to TRBJ2-2; D perhaps matches TRBD1 (5 bases). The V gene lost 0 bases and the J gene lost 5 bases, with 16 bases spanning the gap. The CDR3 covers 17 residues. CDR1 and CDR2 from the germline V gene are KGHSH and LQKENI. CDR3 bases: TGTGCCAGCTCACCACCTGACCAGGGTATCGGGACCGGGGAGCTGTTTTTT. Encoded protein: CASSPPDQGIGTGELFF.

The J gene is TRBJ1-5, the V gene TRBV29-1; D unclear. The CDR3 totals 13 residues. Germline V gene data show CDR1 as SQVTM and CDR2 as ANQGSEA. V lost 2 bases and J 4 bases, leaving 9 bases between the germline ends. The CDR3 DNA reads TGCAGCGTTGAATTACAGCAAAATCAGCCCCAGCATTTT. Its protein product is CSVELQQNQPQHF.

This clone was counted only a few times. This chain connects TRBV18 to TRBJ2-4; 8 nucleotides agree with TRBD1. This CDR3 is 16 amino acids long. Unmatched junction bases numbered 6, after V lost 2 bases and J lost 3 bases. The germline V gene encodes CDR1 KGHSH and CDR2 LQKENI. CDR3 amino acids: CASSPTGGSVKNIQYF. As DNA, the CDR3 is TGTGCCAGCTCACCAACAGGGGGATCGGTCAAAAACATTCAGTACTTC.

This clone was counted a few times. The V and J genes are TRBV7-9 and TRBJ2-1; 8 nucleotides line up with TRBD2. Germline CDR1 is SEHNR and CDR2 is FQNEAQ (reference sequence). This CDR3 comprises 16 residues. Trimming at V came to 0 bases and at J to 5 bases, leaving 6 bases not matched to a gene. CDR3 loop: CASSLAVLAGNNEQFF. CDR3 nucleotides: TGTGCCAGCAGCTTAGCAGTCTTAGCGGGAAACAATGAGCAGTTCTTC.

The rearrangement joins TRBV29-1 to TRBJ2-7, with D perhaps matching TRBD2 (6 bases). This CDR3 has 12 amino acids. The germline gives CDR1 SQVTM, CDR2 ANQGSEA. The ends were cut back, 4 bases at V and 2 bases at J, with 9 bases in the middle. The CDR3 loop reads CSVGGNTYEQYF. DNA for the CDR3: TGCAGCGTTGGCGGGAACACCTACGAGCAGTACTTC.

V is TRBV9 and J is TRBJ1-6; D uncertain. From germline, CDR1 is SGDLS and CDR2 YYNGEE. Trimming removed 4 bases from V and 0 bases from J, with 8 bases in between. There are 15 residues in the CDR3. CDR3 loop: CASSTHNSYNSPLHF. The DNA of the CDR3 is TGTGCCAGCAGCACTCACAACTCCTATAATTCACCCCTCCACTTT.

The chain uses TRBV29-1 and TRBJ2-2, with 9 bases aligning to TRBD1. V was pared by 7 bases and J by 4 bases, with 7 bases of the junction left unmatched. The CDR3 covers 14 residues. Germline V gene sequence: CDR1 SQVTM, CDR2 ANQGSEA. The CDR3 sequence: CSAADRGFTGELFF. In DNA form, the CDR3 reads TGCAGCGCCGCGGACAGGGGATTCACCGGGGAGCTGTTTTTT.